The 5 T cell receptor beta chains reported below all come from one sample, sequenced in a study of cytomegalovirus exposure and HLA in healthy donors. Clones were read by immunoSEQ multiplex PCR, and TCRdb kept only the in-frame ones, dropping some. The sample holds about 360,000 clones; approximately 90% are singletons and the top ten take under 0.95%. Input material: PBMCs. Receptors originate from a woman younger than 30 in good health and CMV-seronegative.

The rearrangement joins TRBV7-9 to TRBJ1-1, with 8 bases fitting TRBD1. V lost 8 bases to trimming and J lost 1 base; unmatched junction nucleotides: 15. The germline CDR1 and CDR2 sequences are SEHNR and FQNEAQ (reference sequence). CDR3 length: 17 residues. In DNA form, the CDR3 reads TGTGCCAGCGGCTCGGACAGGGTGGTCCTAAAGAACACTGAAGCTTTCTTT. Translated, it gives CASGSDRVVLKNTEAFF.

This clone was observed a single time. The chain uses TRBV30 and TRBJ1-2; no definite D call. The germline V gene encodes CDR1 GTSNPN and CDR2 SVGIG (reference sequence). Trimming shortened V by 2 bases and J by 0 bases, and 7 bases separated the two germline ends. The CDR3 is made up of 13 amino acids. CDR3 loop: CAWSFGANYGYTF. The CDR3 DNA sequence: TGTGCCTGGAGTTTCGGGGCTAACTATGGCTACACCTTC.

This chain's CDR3 is CASSQAGGEETQYF. The CDR3 DNA sequence: TGTGCCAGCAGCCAGGCCGGAGGGGAAGAGACCCAGTACTTC. The chain uses TRBV7-3 and TRBJ2-5; the D gene is possibly TRBD2 (6 bases). This CDR3 is 14 amino acids long. V was cut by 5 bases and J by 3 bases, with 13 bases left in between. Looked up from germline, CDR1 is SGHTA and CDR2 is FQGTGA. The full variable domain, completed using reference TRBV7-3 and TRBJ2-5, is GAGVSQTPSNKVTEKGKYVELRCDPISGHTALYWYRQSLGQGPEFLIYFQGTGAADDSGLPNDRFFAVRPEGSVSTLKIQRTERGDSAVYLCASSQAGGEETQYFGPGTRLLVL.

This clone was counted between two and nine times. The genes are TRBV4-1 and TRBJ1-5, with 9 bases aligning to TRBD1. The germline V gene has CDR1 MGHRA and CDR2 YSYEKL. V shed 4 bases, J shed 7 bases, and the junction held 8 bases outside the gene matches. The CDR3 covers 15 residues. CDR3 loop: CASSRTGGARQPQHF. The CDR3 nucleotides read TGCGCCAGCAGCCGAACAGGGGGCGCGCGGCAGCCCCAGCATTTT.

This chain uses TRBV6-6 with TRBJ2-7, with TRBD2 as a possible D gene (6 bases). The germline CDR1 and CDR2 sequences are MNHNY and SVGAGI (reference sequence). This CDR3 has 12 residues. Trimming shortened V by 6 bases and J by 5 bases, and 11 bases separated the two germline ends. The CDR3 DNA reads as TGTGCCAGCAGCCCCCCGGGGGACGAGCAGTACTTC. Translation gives CASSPPGDEQYF.